The 19 T cell receptor beta chains given below trace back to one sample, sequenced in a study of blood T cells in healthy people across ages (dated by TCRdb to the mid-2010s). The library was obtained by 5' RACE. TCRdb lists the instrument as Illumina HiSeq 2500. The second PCR ran for about 6 to 12 cycles and used a J-beta primer mix along with a sample-barcoded 5' primer. TCRdb reprocessing: public reads trimmed at Q25 with fastp, clones called with MiXCR, in-frame beta chains kept. Rows are unified per CDR3 protein, each entry keeping the most common DNA and genes. This sample gives roughly 720,000 distinct CDR3 sequences in total; 53% of them show up just once. The top ten clones comprise under 50% of the sample. Sequenced input: blood. The receptor set was obtained from an elderly man in good health.

This clonotype was observed a handful of times. The chain couples TRBV7-7 to TRBJ2-7; 12 bases are shared with TRBD2. The J call may be incorrect, as the DNA end agrees better with TRBJ2-5. The CDR3 runs 14 residues. CDR1 and CDR2 (germline): SSHAT, FNYEAQ (reference sequence). The CDR3 loop is CASSATSGGETQYF. CDR3 DNA: TGTGCCAGCAGCGCGACTAGCGGGGGAGAGACCCAGTACTTC.

The sample holds a few counts of this clonotype. One end of the junction does not line up with germline, which may come from a read error. The chain joins TRBV10-3 to TRBJ1-2; tentative D call: TRBD1 (5 bases). The CDR3 runs to 11 residues. Looked up from germline, CDR1 is ENHRY and CDR2 is SYGVKD. The CDR3 spells CATETGYGYTF. For the CDR3, the DNA is TGCGCGACAGAGACCGGGTATGGCTACACCTTC.

This clonotype was counted only a few times. The rearrangement joins TRBV15 to TRBJ2-5; no clear D gene. This CDR3 is built from 13 residues. CDR1 and CDR2 (germline): LNHNV, YYDKDF (reference sequence). Deletions cut 0 bases from V and 4 bases from J, with 6 bases between. In DNA form, the CDR3 reads TGTGCCACCAGCAGAGATCCCAGAGAGACCCAGTACTTC. This codes for CATSRDPRETQYF.

The chain combines TRBV3-1 with TRBJ1-1; D is unclear. V lost 6 bases to trimming and J lost 1 base, with 6 bases between them. The CDR3 is 12 residues long. Looked up from germline, CDR1 is LGHDT and CDR2 is YNNKEL (reference sequence). The DNA for the CDR3 is TGTGCCAGCAGTTCTTGGAACACTGAAGCTTTCTTT. Amino acid sequence: CASSSWNTEAFF.

This clonotype was counted once. One end of the junction fails to match germline, which may point to a read error. The rearrangement joins TRBV6-1 to TRBJ2-1; 8 bases map to TRBD2. Germline-derived CDR1 and CDR2 are MNHNS and SASEGT. The CDR3 totals 15 residues. In nucleotides, the CDR3 is TGTGCCAGCACCCGTGGAAGCGGGAGTACCGATGAGCTGTTCTTC. Its protein is CASTRGSGSTDELFF.

The V and J genes are TRBV3-1 and TRBJ1-6; D is undetermined. Per germline, CDR1 LGHDT and CDR2 YNNKEL (reference sequence). The CDR3 is 12 residues long. V was clipped by 1 base and J by 14 bases, with 9 bases between them. The DNA for the CDR3 is TGTGCCAGCAGCCAAGGCGGAGTCTCCCTCCACTTT. It codes for CASSQGGVSLHF.

The genes are TRBV6-2 or TRBV6-3 and TRBJ1-1; possible D gene TRBD1, 6 bases. CDR3 length equals 17 residues. The germline gives CDR1 MNHEY, CDR2 SVGEGT. Trimming pared 2 bases from V and 2 bases from J, leaving 18 bases between. The CDR3 DNA is TGTGCCAGCAGTTACCGTGCAGGACAGACATTTAACACTGAAGCTTTCTTT. Its protein is CASSYRAGQTFNTEAFF.

The CDR3 region is CASSPGQTGETQFF. The CDR3 DNA follows: TGTGCCAGCTCACCGGGACAGACAGGAGAGACCCAGTTCTTC. This chain links TRBV18 with TRBJ2-1; 7 bases match TRBD1. The CDR3 length is 14 residues. Germline CDR1 is KGHSH and CDR2 is LQKENI. V shed 3 bases, J shed 13 bases, and the junction held 12 bases outside the gene matches.

The chain recombines TRBV5-1 with TRBJ2-1; 7 bases line up with TRBD2. Germline V gene sequence: CDR1 SGHRS, CDR2 YFSETQ. This CDR3 contains 16 residues. Trimming cost V 4 bases and J 9 bases; bases outside gene matches: 16. The CDR3: CASSRGLAGVQGEQFF. Written as DNA, the CDR3 is TGCGCCAGCAGCAGAGGACTCGCGGGAGTGCAGGGTGAGCAGTTCTTC.

The V gene is TRBV7-9, the J gene TRBJ1-2; perhaps TRBD1 as D (6 bases). Per the germline V gene, CDR1 is SEHNR and CDR2 is FQNEAQ (reference sequence). V was pared by 7 bases and J by 7 bases, with 19 bases between. The CDR3 covers 14 residues. This CDR3 reads CASTHRGEEGGYTF. For the CDR3, the DNA is TGTGCCAGCACCCATAGGGGGGAAGAGGGTGGCTACACCTTC. The whole variable domain, filled in from reference TRBV7-9 and TRBJ1-2, reads DTGVSQNPRHKITKRGQNVTFRCDPISEHNRLYWYRQTLGQGPEFLTYFQNEAQLEKSRLLSDRFSAERPKGSFSTLEIQRTEQGDSAMYLCASTHRGEEGGYTFGSGTRLTVV.

The V call is TRBV7-2, the J call TRBJ2-1; D is unclear. V was cut by 5 bases and J by 3 bases, with 11 bases left in between. The length of the CDR3 is 14 residues. Germline CDR1 is SGHTA and CDR2 is FQGNSA. CDR3 sequence reads: CASSPYKLYNEQFF. In DNA, the CDR3 is TGTGCCAGCAGCCCCTACAAGCTCTACAATGAGCAGTTCTTC.

The chain uses TRBV24-1 and TRBJ2-2, with D unclear. V lost 3 bases, J lost 7 bases, and 17 bases lay in between. CDR3 length: 16 amino acids. CDR1 is KGHDR and CDR2 is SFDVKD in the germline V gene. The CDR3: CATSDPSPPTHGELFF. The CDR3 nucleotides read TGTGCCACCAGTGATCCTAGTCCCCCTACCCACGGGGAGCTGTTTTTT.

This clonotype came up a few times. J is TRBJ2-5 and V is TRBV11-3, with a tentative D call TRBD1 (5 bases). The CDR3 is 13 residues long. Germline V gives CDR1 SGHNT, CDR2 YENEEA. Trimming removed 3 bases from V and 3 bases from J, with 8 bases in between. CDR3 in DNA: TGTGCCAGCAGCTTTGACAGTGAAGAGACCCAGTACTTC. It yields the protein CASSFDSEETQYF.

This clonotype was detected only a few times. V usage is TRBV11-2 and J usage is TRBJ2-5; 8 bases are shared with TRBD1. V lost 2 bases to trimming and J lost 5 bases; unmatched junction nucleotides: 13. In germline, CDR1 is SGHAT, CDR2 FQNNGV. CDR3 length equals 17 residues. CDR3 nucleotides: TGTGCCAGCAGCTTAAGATGGGGCGGACAGGGATGGGAGACCCAGTACTTC. Encoded protein: CASSLRWGGQGWETQYF.

The chain joins TRBV20-1 to TRBJ2-7, with 12 bases lining up with TRBD2. With V trimmed by 3 bases and J by 4 bases, 4 bases remained unmatched. The CDR3 is made up of 14 amino acids. From germline, CDR1 is DFQATT and CDR2 SNEGSKA (reference sequence). CDR3 sequence reads: CSARGGLAGYEQYF. CDR3 sequence (DNA): TGCAGTGCTAGGGGGGGACTAGCGGGTTACGAGCAGTACTTC.

This sequence joins TRBV29-1 and TRBJ2-1, with D tentatively TRBD2 (6 bases). With 7 bases removed from V and 9 bases from J, the gap between germline ends came to 16 bases. CDR1 is SQVTM, CDR2 ANQGSEA, per germline. This CDR3 has 12 amino acids. The CDR3: CSARDSYGEQFF. CDR3 nucleotide sequence: TGCAGCGCCCGGGACTCTTATGGTGAGCAGTTCTTC.

This clonotype was seen more than once but under ten times. The chain recombines TRBV7-2 with TRBJ2-1, with 7 bases aligning to TRBD2. The trim removed 5 bases at V and 7 bases at J, leaving 11 bases unmatched. The CDR3 length is 15 residues. CDR1 is SGHTA and CDR2 is FQGNSA in the germline V gene. The CDR3: CASSPWGTTGNEQFF. The CDR3 DNA reads as TGTGCCAGCAGCCCGTGGGGGACTACTGGGAATGAGCAGTTCTTC.

The chain joins TRBV29-1 to TRBJ2-7, with D maybe TRBD1 (6 bases). V gave up 6 bases and J gave up 3 bases, with 12 bases separating them. Germline CDR1 is SQVTM and CDR2 is ANQGSEA. CDR3 size: 12 residues. This CDR3 reads CSVTIRGYEQYF. The CDR3 nucleotides read TGCAGCGTGACCATCAGGGGCTACGAGCAGTACTTC.

This clonotype was counted between two and nine times. The chain is built from TRBV29-1 and TRBJ1-1; D is ambiguous. The germline V and J ends were trimmed by 0 bases and 8 bases, with 4 bases remaining between them. CDR3 length: 10 amino acids. In germline, CDR1 is SQVTM, CDR2 ANQGSEA. The CDR3 sequence is CSVEEGEAFF. The CDR3 DNA sequence: TGCAGCGTTGAAGAGGGGGAAGCTTTCTTT.